These 21 T cell receptor beta chains originate from one sample sequenced in a study of cytomegalovirus exposure and HLA in healthy donors. The PCR had 60 Vbeta and 13 Jbeta primers. Only in-frame clones appear in the TCRdb table, and some are missing; sequencing was by immunoSEQ multiplex PCR. The repertoire table contains around 150,000 clones. The specimen was PBMCs. These receptors were collected from a woman aged 60-75 years in good health and CMV-seronegative.

This sequence joins TRBV5-1 and TRBJ1-2; D ambiguous. The germline CDR1 and CDR2 sequences are SGHRS and YFSETQ. The CDR3 runs to 15 residues. Trimming removed 4 bases at V and 3 bases at J, with 16 bases between. The CDR3 sequence: CASSPDPTRDYGYTF. CDR3 bases: TGCGCCAGCAGCCCGGACCCTACGAGGGACTATGGCTACACCTTC.

The J gene is TRBJ1-5, the V gene TRBV7-8, with D possibly TRBD1 on 6 matching bases. From germline, CDR1 is SGHVS and CDR2 FQNEAQ. V was clipped by 2 bases and J by 1 base, with 21 bases between them. The CDR3 runs 19 residues. CDR3 in amino acids: CASSLKSRGGEESNQPQHF. The CDR3 coding sequence is TGTGCCAGCAGCTTAAAATCCCGAGGGGGGGAGGAGAGCAATCAGCCCCAGCATTTT. The full variable domain, its missing parts supplied by reference TRBV7-8 and TRBJ1-5, is GAGVSQSPRYKVAKRGQDVALRCDPISGHVSLFWYQQALGQGPEFLTYFQNEAQLDKSGLPSDRFFAERPEGSVSTLKIQRTQQEDSAVYLCASSLKSRGGEESNQPQHFGDGTRLSIL.

This rearrangement joins TRBV5-4 to TRBJ1-6; 7 bases are shared with TRBD1. The CDR3 is 14 residues long. The trim removed 2 bases at V and 9 bases at J, leaving 5 bases unmatched. Germline CDR1 is SGHNT and CDR2 is YYREEE (reference sequence). CDR3 nucleotides: TGTGCCAGCAGCTTCGGGACAGAATTTTCACCCCTCCACTTT. Translated, it gives CASSFGTEFSPLHF.

V gene TRBV19 combines with J gene TRBJ2-7; perhaps TRBD1 as D (6 bases). Trimming took off 9 bases at V and 0 bases at J, with 9 bases between the two ends. Germline V lookup: CDR1 LNHDA, CDR2 SQIVND (reference sequence). CDR3 length equals 12 residues. The CDR3 DNA reads as TGTGCCAGCAGGGGTAGCTCCTACGAGCAGTACTTC. It yields the protein CASRGSSYEQYF.

The chain uses TRBV7-9 and TRBJ2-1, with D hard to call. V was trimmed by 4 bases and J by 8 bases, leaving 12 bases between them. This CDR3 spans 13 amino acids. Germline values: CDR1 SEHNR, CDR2 FQNEAQ (reference sequence). CDR3 residues: CASSSRLGHEQFF. The CDR3 coding sequence is TGTGCCAGCAGCTCCCGGCTTGGGCATGAGCAGTTCTTC.

This chain links TRBV6-1 with TRBJ2-6, with D maybe TRBD1 (5 bases). V was shortened by 4 bases and J by 0 bases, with 13 bases between the two germline ends. Germline loops: CDR1 MNHNS, CDR2 SASEGT. The CDR3 has 17 residues. The CDR3 sequence is CASSGQTASSGANVLTF. The CDR3 DNA follows: TGTGCCAGCAGTGGGCAGACAGCCTCCTCTGGGGCCAACGTCCTGACTTTC.

The gene calls are TRBV7-9 and TRBJ1-1, with D possibly TRBD1 on 6 matching bases. Germline CDR1 reads SEHNR; CDR2 reads FQNEAQ (reference sequence). The germline V and J ends were trimmed by 5 bases and 5 bases, with 18 bases remaining between them. The CDR3 is 15 residues long. CDR3 residues: CASSPEGGGRTEAFF. CDR3 DNA sequence: TGTGCCAGCAGCCCCGAGGGGGGCGGGAGAACTGAAGCTTTCTTT.

The chain joins TRBV29-1 to TRBJ2-3, with 11 bases lining up with TRBD1. This CDR3 region has 16 residues. Germline-derived CDR1 and CDR2 are SQVTM and ANQGSEA. After removal of 7 bases from V and 1 base from J, the junction contained 10 bases not matched to a gene. In nucleotides, the CDR3 is TGCAGCGGAGGACAGGGGGCGAGCGCGGGCACAGATACGCAGTATTTT. This codes for CSGGQGASAGTDTQYF.

This chain uses TRBV9 with TRBJ2-1; 10 nucleotides line up with TRBD2. The CDR3 sequence is 16 residues long. The trim removed 0 bases at V and 10 bases at J, leaving 10 bases unmatched. CDR1 and CDR2 (germline): SGDLS, YYNGEE. The CDR3: CASSVAGSGGGQEQFF. CDR3 nucleotides: TGTGCCAGCAGCGTAGCAGGCAGCGGGGGGGGACAGGAGCAGTTCTTC.

The chain combines TRBV27 with TRBJ2-1, with a tentative D call TRBD1 (5 bases). Per the germline V gene, CDR1 is MNHEY and CDR2 is SMNVEV (reference sequence). Deletions cut 2 bases from V and 8 bases from J, with 7 bases between. The CDR3 is made up of 12 amino acids. This CDR3 is CASSLNRYEQFF. As DNA, the CDR3 is TGTGCCAGCAGTTTAAACAGGTATGAGCAGTTCTTC.

This chain connects TRBV4-1 to TRBJ1-5; maybe TRBD1 (5 bases). The germline gives CDR1 MGHRA, CDR2 YSYEKL. Trimming took 2 bases from V and 3 from J, leaving 14 bases between them. The CDR3 extends over 16 amino acids. The CDR3 nucleotides read TGCGCCAGCAGCCAACTTTGGGGCAGCTTCAATCAGCCCCAGCATTTT. This encodes CASSQLWGSFNQPQHF.

This chain links TRBV30 with TRBJ2-7, with 9 positions matching TRBD1. With 4 bases clipped from V and 3 bases from J, the junction kept 7 bases outside the gene matches. Germline V gene lookup returns CDR1 GTSNPN and CDR2 SVGIG (reference sequence). CDR3 length: 14 residues. The CDR3 sequence: CAWTLDRGNYEQYF. CDR3 coding DNA: TGTGCCTGGACCCTGGACAGGGGAAACTACGAGCAGTACTTC.

The chain couples TRBV5-1 to TRBJ2-1, with TRBD2 identical over 9 bases. CDR1 is SGHRS and CDR2 is YFSETQ in the germline V gene. V shed 1 base and J 10 bases; nucleotides not matched to a gene: 6. The CDR3 spans 14 residues. The CDR3 region is CASSLTSGSEEQFF. The CDR3 bases are TGCGCCAGCAGCTTGACTAGCGGGTCCGAGGAGCAGTTCTTC. The entire variable domain, with the rest obtained from reference TRBV5-1 and TRBJ2-1, is as follows: KAGVTQTPRYLIKTRGQQVTLSCSPISGHRSVSWYQQTPGQGLQFLFEYFSETQRNKGNFPGRFSGRQFSNSRSEMNVSTLELGDSALYLCASSLTSGSEEQFFGPGTRLTVL.

The V gene is TRBV14, the J gene TRBJ2-1; 10 positions match TRBD2. The CDR3 is 16 amino acids. CDR1 is SGHDN, CDR2 FVKESK, per germline. V was pared by 7 bases and J by 8 bases, with 14 bases of the junction left unmatched. CDR3 amino acids: CASTYRPSGRRDEQFF. The CDR3 DNA is TGTGCCAGCACTTATAGGCCTAGCGGGAGACGGGATGAGCAGTTCTTC.

The rearrangement uses TRBV6-5 and TRBJ2-7; 10 bases agree with TRBD2. The CDR3 consists of 15 residues. With V trimmed by 0 bases and J by 4 bases, 3 bases remained unmatched. Germline CDR1 and CDR2: MNHEY and SVGAGI. The CDR3 spells CASSYSPTSGYEQYF. The CDR3 bases are TGTGCCAGCAGTTACTCTCCGACTAGCGGGTACGAGCAGTACTTC.

The rearrangement joins TRBV19 to TRBJ2-7, with 11 positions matching TRBD1. The CDR3 is 13 residues long. V was pared by 7 bases and J by 7 bases, with 6 bases of the junction left unmatched. The germline V gene encodes CDR1 LNHDA and CDR2 SQIVND (reference sequence). The CDR3 protein is CASTADRGREQYF. The CDR3 coding sequence is TGTGCCAGTACCGCGGACAGGGGGCGTGAGCAGTACTTC.

This chain links TRBV7-9 with TRBJ2-7, with TRBD1 as a possible D gene (6 bases). This CDR3 region has 14 residues. Germline CDR1 and CDR2: SEHNR and FQNEAQ (reference sequence). V was cut by 4 bases and J by 4 bases, with 14 bases left in between. CDR3 bases: TGTGCCAGCAGCTCCTACGACAGGTTTTACGAGCAGTACTTC. It yields the protein CASSSYDRFYEQYF.

The chain links TRBV5-1 to TRBJ2-7, with D hard to call. CDR1 and CDR2 from the germline V gene are SGHRS and YFSETQ. The CDR3 is 14 residues long. V lost 4 bases to trimming and J lost 3 bases, with 14 bases between them. The CDR3 spells CASSHRDNNYEQYF. The CDR3 bases are TGCGCCAGCAGCCATCGAGACAACAACTACGAGCAGTACTTC. Together with reference TRBV5-1 and TRBJ2-7, the CDR3 gives the full variable domain: KAGVTQTPRYLIKTRGQQVTLSCSPISGHRSVSWYQQTPGQGLQFLFEYFSETQRNKGNFPGRFSGRQFSNSRSEMNVSTLELGDSALYLCASSHRDNNYEQYFGPGTRLTVT.

The chain is built from TRBV7-7 and TRBJ2-1; D might be TRBD2 (5 bases). CDR1 is SSHAT and CDR2 is FNYEAQ in the germline V gene (reference sequence). This CDR3 spans 15 amino acids. Trimming pared 1 base from V and 6 bases from J, leaving 13 bases between. The CDR3 DNA follows: TGTGCCAGCAGCTTAGGACCAGTCGGAGGCAATGAGCAGTTCTTC. Protein sequence: CASSLGPVGGNEQFF.

This sequence joins TRBV7-8 and TRBJ1-2; 7 positions agree with TRBD1. Germline-derived CDR1 and CDR2 are SGHVS and FQNEAQ. The length of the CDR3 is 17 residues. Unmatched junction bases numbered 20, after V lost 5 bases and J lost 8 bases. The DNA for the CDR3 is TGTGCCAGCAGCCCAAGCGCACTGGACAGGATGGGGGAGGGCTACACCTTC. Its protein product is CASSPSALDRMGEGYTF.

The chain is built from TRBV11-2 and TRBJ1-5; the D gene is possibly TRBD1 (5 bases). The CDR3 totals 14 residues. V lost 1 base and J 9 bases, leaving 13 bases between the germline ends. The germline gives CDR1 SGHAT, CDR2 FQNNGV. The CDR3 reads CASSLGGGFAPQHF. DNA of the CDR3: TGTGCCAGCAGCTTAGGGGGGGGGTTTGCGCCCCAGCATTTT.